The 13 T cell receptor beta chains in this list originate from one sample, sequenced in a study of T cell repertoires in cytomegalovirus infection. Each CDR3 protein is one row after TCRdb ran MiXCR on the reads. The sample holds about 740,000 distinct CDR3 sequences; roughly 33% are singletons and the top ten take 15% to 20%. These TCRs are of unknown antigen specificity. The material sequenced was cultured PBMCs, taken from culture after CMV antigen stimulation. The receptors originated from a human donor in good health (CMV status not recorded). Some clones in this sample may be carry-over from other donors' samples.

The chain is built from TRBV19 and TRBJ2-1; 7 bases map to TRBD2. With 10 bases clipped from V and 0 bases from J, the junction kept 6 bases outside the gene matches. The germline CDR1 and CDR2 sequences are LNHDA and SQIVND (reference sequence). This CDR3 contains 14 residues. CDR3 sequence reads: CATGAGVSYNEQFF. In DNA form, the CDR3 reads TGTGCCACCGGGGCGGGAGTCTCCTACAATGAGCAGTTCTTC.

Of note for this clonotype: This clone may be a read error of a much larger clone one base away. The CDR3 DNA reads as TGTGCCAGCAGTGGGGGCCCGCGAGAGACCCAGTACTTC. Translated, it gives CASSGGPRETQYF. The genes are TRBV6-6 and TRBJ2-5; tentatively, D is TRBD1 (6 bases). Trimming took off 5 bases at V and 4 bases at J, with 11 bases between the two ends. This CDR3 has 13 residues. Per germline, CDR1 MNHNY and CDR2 SVGAGI (reference sequence).

The chain uses TRBV6-6 and TRBJ1-1; D uncertain. CDR1 MNHNY and CDR2 SVGAGI come from the germline V gene (reference sequence). Trimming pared 0 bases from V and 0 bases from J, leaving 14 bases between. The CDR3 sequence is 17 residues long. The CDR3 bases are TGTGCCAGCAGTTACTCCCGTGAAAAAGGGCTGAACACTGAAGCTTTCTTT. Translated: CASSYSREKGLNTEAFF.

This clonotype occurred a few times. The chain couples TRBV15 to TRBJ2-4; D is unclear. CDR1 and CDR2 from the germline V gene are LNHNV and YYDKDF (reference sequence). V lost 7 bases and J lost 0, with 19 bases in between. The CDR3 consists of 17 residues. Here the CDR3 DNA reads TGTGCCACCACCCGGACCGTCAGCTCATTAGCCAAAAACATTCAGTACTTC. Encoded protein: CATTRTVSSLAKNIQYF.

This clonotype turned up a few times. The gene calls are TRBV4-1 and TRBJ2-4; no firm D call. This CDR3 contains 12 residues. Trimming cost V 5 bases and J 4 bases, with 6 bases left between them. Germline V gene lookup returns CDR1 MGHRA and CDR2 YSYEKL. This CDR3 reads CASSEQKNIQYF. DNA of the CDR3: TGCGCCAGCAGCGAACAGAAAAACATTCAGTACTTC.

The V call is TRBV19, the J call TRBJ2-3; 10 bases match TRBD2. CDR3 size: 15 residues. After removal of 10 bases from V and 3 bases from J, the junction contained 10 bases not matched to a gene. The germline CDR1 and CDR2 sequences are LNHDA and SQIVND (reference sequence). The CDR3 protein is CATTRQAGGTDTQYF. The CDR3 DNA reads TGTGCCACTACTCGACAAGCGGGAGGGACAGATACGCAGTATTTT. Combining the CDR3 with reference TRBV19 and TRBJ2-3 gives the whole variable domain DGGITQSPKYLFRKEGQNVTLSCEQNLNHDAMYWYRQDPGQGLRLIYYSQIVNDFQKGDIAEGYSVSREKKESFPLTVTSAQKNPTAFYLCATTRQAGGTDTQYFGPGTRLTVL.

This clonotype was seen at least ten times. The genes are TRBV12-3 or TRBV12-4 and TRBJ2-1; 9 bases fit TRBD2. J was trimmed by 8 bases and V by 3 bases; bases with no gene match: 14. CDR3 length: 17 residues. The CDR3 region is CASSLGQASGTPDEQFF. The CDR3 DNA is TGTGCCAGCAGTTTGGGCCAGGCTAGCGGGACCCCAGATGAGCAGTTCTTC.

The chain recombines TRBV12-3 or TRBV12-4 with TRBJ1-5; TRBD1 matches at 9 bases. Trimming took 4 bases from V and 1 from J; bases not matched to a gene: 5. This CDR3 spans 16 amino acids. The CDR3, as DNA: TGTGCCAGCAGTTCCCGACAGGGGGGAAGCAATCAGCCCCAGCATTTT. Amino acid sequence: CASSSRQGGSNQPQHF.

This clonotype showed up just a few times. This sequence joins TRBV4-2 and TRBJ2-3; D is undetermined. Trimming pared 4 bases from V and 1 base from J, leaving 15 bases between. The CDR3 totals 16 residues. Germline V gives CDR1 LGHNA, CDR2 YNFKEQ. The CDR3 loop reads CASSPKAISGTDTQYF. The CDR3, as DNA: TGTGCCAGCAGCCCTAAAGCCATTTCTGGCACAGATACGCAGTATTTT.

The CDR3: CASSLSTLNPSGHNEQFF. DNA of the CDR3: TGTGCCAGCAGCTTAAGTACTCTGAATCCTAGCGGGCACAATGAGCAGTTCTTC. V gene TRBV11-2 combines with J gene TRBJ2-1; 8 positions match TRBD2. J lost 5 bases, V lost 2 bases, and 14 bases had no gene match. The CDR3 runs 18 residues. In germline, CDR1 is SGHAT, CDR2 FQNNGV.

CDR3 protein: CASSSTSGGLVYTGELFF. In DNA, the CDR3 is TGCGCCAGCAGCTCCACTAGCGGGGGACTCGTGTACACCGGGGAGCTGTTTTTT. J is TRBJ2-2 and V is TRBV5-1; 11 positions match TRBD2. The CDR3 is made up of 18 amino acids. CDR1 SGHRS and CDR2 YFSETQ come from the germline V gene. V was pared by 3 bases and J by 3 bases, with 10 bases of the junction left unmatched.

V is TRBV4-1 and J is TRBJ1-1, with D hard to call. V dropped 3 bases and J dropped 4 bases, with 9 bases sitting between them. The length of the CDR3 is 13 residues. Germline lookup yields CDR1 MGHRA and CDR2 YSYEKL. The CDR3 DNA follows: TGCGCCAGCAGCCAGAGGGTCCCCACTGAAGCTTTCTTT. This translates into CASSQRVPTEAFF.

This chain links TRBV6-1 with TRBJ2-5; TRBD2 matches 8 bases. Germline CDR1 is MNHNS and CDR2 is SASEGT. V lost 4 bases, J lost 0 bases, and 4 bases stayed unmatched. The CDR3 has 15 residues. CDR3 nucleotide sequence: TGTGCCAGCAGTGGAACTAGCGGATACCAAGAGACCCAGTACTTC. This codes for CASSGTSGYQETQYF.